This entry describes one T cell receptor beta chain. Antigen specificity is unknown. The source of the sample is a study of STAT5B mutations in CD4+ large granular lymphocyte leukemia. Study observations and caveats: 8/27 top patient clones versus 2/35 control clones were TRBV06-family. CD4-sorted patient repertoires seemed more clonal than healthy CD4+ repertoires. Approximately 25% of private leukemic clonotypes occurred rarely in other patients' non-leukemic repertoires.

Sequencing was at survey level. The method was immunoSEQ multiplex PCR; TCRdb's version includes in-frame clones alone and lacks a portion of them. This table holds under 40,000 clones, 60% to 80% found once. With 5 bases removed from V and 10 bases from J, the gap between germline ends came to 21 bases. Germline V gives CDR1 GTSNPN, CDR2 SVGIG (reference sequence). The CDR3 extends over 14 amino acids. V gene TRBV30 combines with J gene TRBJ2-1; perhaps TRBD1 as D (5 bases). Sequencing was done on a sample of CD4+ T cells from blood buffy coats. The source of this sequence is a human donor in good health. CDR3 region: CAWDQTDKAYEQFF. For the CDR3, the DNA is TGTGCCTGGGACCAAACGGACAAAGCCTACGAGCAGTTCTTC.